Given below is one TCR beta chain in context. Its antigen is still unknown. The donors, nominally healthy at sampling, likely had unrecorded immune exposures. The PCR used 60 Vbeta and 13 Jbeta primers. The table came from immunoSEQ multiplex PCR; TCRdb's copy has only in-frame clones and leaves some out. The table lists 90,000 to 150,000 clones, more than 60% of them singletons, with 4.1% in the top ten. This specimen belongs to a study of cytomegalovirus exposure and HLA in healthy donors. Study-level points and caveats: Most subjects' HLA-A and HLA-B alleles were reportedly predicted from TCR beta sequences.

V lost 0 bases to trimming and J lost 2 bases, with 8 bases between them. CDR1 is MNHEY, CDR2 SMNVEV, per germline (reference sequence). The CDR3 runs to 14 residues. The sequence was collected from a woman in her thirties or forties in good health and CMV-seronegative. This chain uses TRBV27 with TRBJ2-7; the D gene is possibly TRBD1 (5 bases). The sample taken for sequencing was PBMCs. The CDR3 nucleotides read TGTGCCAGCAGTTTATCCTGGGGCCCCTACGAGCAGTACTTC. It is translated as CASSLSWGPYEQYF.